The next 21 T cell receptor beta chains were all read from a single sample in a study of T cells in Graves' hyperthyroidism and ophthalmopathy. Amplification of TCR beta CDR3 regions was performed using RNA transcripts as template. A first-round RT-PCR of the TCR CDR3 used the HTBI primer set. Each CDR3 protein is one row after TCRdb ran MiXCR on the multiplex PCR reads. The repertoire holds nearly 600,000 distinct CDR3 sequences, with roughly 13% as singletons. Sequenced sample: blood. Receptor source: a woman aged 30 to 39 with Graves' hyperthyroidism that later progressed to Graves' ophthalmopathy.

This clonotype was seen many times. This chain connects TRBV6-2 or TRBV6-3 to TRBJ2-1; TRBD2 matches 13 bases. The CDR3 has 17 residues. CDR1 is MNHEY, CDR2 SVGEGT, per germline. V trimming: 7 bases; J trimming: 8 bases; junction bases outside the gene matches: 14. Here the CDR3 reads CASNFWGLAGSWDEQFF. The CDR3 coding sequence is TGTGCCAGCAATTTTTGGGGACTAGCGGGGTCTTGGGATGAGCAGTTCTTC.

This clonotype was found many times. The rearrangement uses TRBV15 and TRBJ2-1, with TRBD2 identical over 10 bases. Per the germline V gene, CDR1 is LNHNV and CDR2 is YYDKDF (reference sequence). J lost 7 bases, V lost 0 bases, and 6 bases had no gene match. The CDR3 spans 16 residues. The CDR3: CATSRDLAGVRNEQFF. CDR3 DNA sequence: TGTGCCACCAGCAGAGATCTAGCGGGAGTGAGGAATGAGCAGTTCTTC.

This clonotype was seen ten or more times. CDR3 protein: CASSQDNAITDTQYF. Here the CDR3 DNA reads TGTGCCAGCAGCCAAGATAACGCGATCACAGATACGCAGTATTTT. The chain carries TRBV3-1 and TRBJ2-3; D remains ambiguous. The CDR3 runs 15 residues. Trimming pared 0 bases from V and 2 bases from J, leaving 9 bases between. Germline CDR1 and CDR2: LGHDT and YNNKEL (reference sequence).

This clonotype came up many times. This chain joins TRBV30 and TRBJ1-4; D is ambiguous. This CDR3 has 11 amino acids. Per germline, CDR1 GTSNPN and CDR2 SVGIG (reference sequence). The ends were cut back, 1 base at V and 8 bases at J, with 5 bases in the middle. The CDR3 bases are TGTGCCTGGAGTGGGCAGGAAAAACTGTTTTTT. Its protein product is CAWSGQEKLFF.

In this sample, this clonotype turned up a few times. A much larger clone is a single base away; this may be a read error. The DNA of the CDR3 is TGCAGTGCTTATCTCGGGACTTCCAGCTACAATGAGCAGTTCTTC. Translating it yields CSAYLGTSSYNEQFF. The rearrangement joins TRBV20-1 to TRBJ2-1; D possibly corresponds to TRBD2 (6 bases). Per the germline V gene, CDR1 is DFQATT and CDR2 is SNEGSKA (reference sequence). This CDR3 is built from 15 residues. V lost 5 bases and J 3 bases, leaving 17 bases between the germline ends.

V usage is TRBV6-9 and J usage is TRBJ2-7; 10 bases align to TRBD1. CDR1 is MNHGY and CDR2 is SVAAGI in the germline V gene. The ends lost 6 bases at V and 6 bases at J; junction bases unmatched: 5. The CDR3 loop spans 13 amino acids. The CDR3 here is CASRYRQGAEQYF. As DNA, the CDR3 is TGTGCCAGCAGATACAGACAGGGGGCCGAGCAGTACTTC.

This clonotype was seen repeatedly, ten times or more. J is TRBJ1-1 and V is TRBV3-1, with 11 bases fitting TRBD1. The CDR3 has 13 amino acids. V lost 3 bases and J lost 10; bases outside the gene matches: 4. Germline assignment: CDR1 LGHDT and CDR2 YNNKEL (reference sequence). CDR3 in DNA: TGTGCCAGCAGCCACGGACAGGGGGCAGCAGCTTTCTTT. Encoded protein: CASSHGQGAAAFF.

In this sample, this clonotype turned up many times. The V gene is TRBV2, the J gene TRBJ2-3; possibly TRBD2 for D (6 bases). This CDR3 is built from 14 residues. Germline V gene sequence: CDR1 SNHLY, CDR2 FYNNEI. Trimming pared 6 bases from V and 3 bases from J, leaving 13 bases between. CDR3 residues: CASREGPNTDTQYF. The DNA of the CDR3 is TGTGCCAGCAGGGAGGGGCCGAATACAGATACGCAGTATTTT. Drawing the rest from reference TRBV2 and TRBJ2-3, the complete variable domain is EPEVTQTPSHQVTQMGQEVILRCVPISNHLYFYWYRQILGQKVEFLVSFYNNEISEKSEIFDDQFSVERPDGSNFTLKIRSTKLEDSAMYFCASREGPNTDTQYFGPGTRLTVL.

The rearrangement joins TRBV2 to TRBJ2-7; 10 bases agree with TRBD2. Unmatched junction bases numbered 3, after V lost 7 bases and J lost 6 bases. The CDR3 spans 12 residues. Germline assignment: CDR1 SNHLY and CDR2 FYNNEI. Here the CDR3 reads CASIRTSGEQYF. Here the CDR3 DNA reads TGTGCCAGCATCCGGACTAGCGGCGAGCAGTACTTC.

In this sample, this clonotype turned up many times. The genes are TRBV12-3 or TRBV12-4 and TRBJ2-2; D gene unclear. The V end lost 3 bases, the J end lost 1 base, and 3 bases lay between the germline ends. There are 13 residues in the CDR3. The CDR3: CASSLWNTGELFF. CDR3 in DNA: TGTGCCAGCAGTTTGTGGAACACCGGGGAGCTGTTTTTT.

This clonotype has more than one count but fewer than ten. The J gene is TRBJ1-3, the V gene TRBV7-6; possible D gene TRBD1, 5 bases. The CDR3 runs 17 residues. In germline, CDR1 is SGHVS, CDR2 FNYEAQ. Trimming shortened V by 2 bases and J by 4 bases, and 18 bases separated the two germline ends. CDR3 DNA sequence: TGTGCCAGCAGCTTATCAGTACGGGGGTTTGACGGAAACACCATATATTTT. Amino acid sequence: CASSLSVRGFDGNTIYF.

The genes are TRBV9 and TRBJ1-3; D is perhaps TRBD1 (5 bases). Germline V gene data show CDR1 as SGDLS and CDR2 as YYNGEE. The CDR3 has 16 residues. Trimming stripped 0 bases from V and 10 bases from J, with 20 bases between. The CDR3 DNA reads TGTGCCAGCAGCGTAGGAAATAGTGTGGGGGTAGGTACCATATATTTT. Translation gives CASSVGNSVGVGTIYF.

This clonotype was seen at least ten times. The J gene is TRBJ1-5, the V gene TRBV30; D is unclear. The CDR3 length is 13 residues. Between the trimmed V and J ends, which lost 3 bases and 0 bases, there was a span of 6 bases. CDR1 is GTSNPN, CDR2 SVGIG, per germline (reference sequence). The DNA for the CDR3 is TGTGCCTGGAGCCACAATAGCAATCAGCCCCAGCATTTT. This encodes CAWSHNSNQPQHF. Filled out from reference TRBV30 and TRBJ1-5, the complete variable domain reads SQTIHQWPATLVQPVGSPLSLECTVEGTSNPNLYWYRQAAGRGLQLLFYSVGIGQISSEVPQNLSASRPQDRQFILSSKKLLLSDSGFYLCAWSHNSNQPQHFGDGTRLSIL.

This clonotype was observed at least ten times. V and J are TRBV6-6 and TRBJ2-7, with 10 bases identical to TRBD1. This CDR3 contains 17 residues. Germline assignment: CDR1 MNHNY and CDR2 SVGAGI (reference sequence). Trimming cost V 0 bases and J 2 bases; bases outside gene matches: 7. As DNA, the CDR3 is TGTGCCAGCAGTTACTCGGGTCCCGGACAGGGGGCCTACGAGCAGTACTTC. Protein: CASSYSGPGQGAYEQYF.

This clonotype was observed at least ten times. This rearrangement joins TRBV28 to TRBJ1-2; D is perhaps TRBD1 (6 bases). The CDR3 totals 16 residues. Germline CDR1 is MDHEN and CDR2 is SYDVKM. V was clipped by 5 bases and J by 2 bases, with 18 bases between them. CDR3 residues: CASSTGSLVVNYGYTF. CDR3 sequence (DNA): TGTGCCAGCAGTACAGGGTCGTTGGTGGTAAACTATGGCTACACCTTC.

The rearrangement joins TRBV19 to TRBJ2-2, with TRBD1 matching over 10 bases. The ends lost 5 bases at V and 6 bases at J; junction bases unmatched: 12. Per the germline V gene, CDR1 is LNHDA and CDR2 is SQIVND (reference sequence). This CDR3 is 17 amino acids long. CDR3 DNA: TGTGCCAGTAGTCCGGACCCGGGACAGGGGAGTTCCGGGGAGCTGTTTTTT. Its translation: CASSPDPGQGSSGELFF. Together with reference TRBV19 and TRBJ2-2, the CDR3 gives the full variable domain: DGGITQSPKYLFRKEGQNVTLSCEQNLNHDAMYWYRQDPGQGLRLIYYSQIVNDFQKGDIAEGYSVSREKKESFPLTVTSAQKNPTAFYLCASSPDPGQGSSGELFFGEGSRLTVL.

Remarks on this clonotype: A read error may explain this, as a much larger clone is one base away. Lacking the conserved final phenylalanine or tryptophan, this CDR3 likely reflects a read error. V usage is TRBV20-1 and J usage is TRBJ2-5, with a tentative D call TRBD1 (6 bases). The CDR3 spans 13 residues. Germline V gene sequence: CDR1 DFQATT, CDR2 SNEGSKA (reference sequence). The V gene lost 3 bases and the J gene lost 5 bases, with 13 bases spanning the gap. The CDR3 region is CSASNRAGETQYL. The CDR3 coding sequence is TGCAGTGCTAGCAACAGGGCCGGGGAGACCCAGTACCTC.

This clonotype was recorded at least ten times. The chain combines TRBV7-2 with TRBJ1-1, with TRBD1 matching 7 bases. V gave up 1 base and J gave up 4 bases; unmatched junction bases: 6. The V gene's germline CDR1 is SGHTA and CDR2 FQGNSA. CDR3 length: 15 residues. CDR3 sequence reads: CASSLVPGGSTEAFF. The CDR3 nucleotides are TGTGCCAGCAGCTTAGTTCCAGGGGGGAGCACTGAAGCTTTCTTT.

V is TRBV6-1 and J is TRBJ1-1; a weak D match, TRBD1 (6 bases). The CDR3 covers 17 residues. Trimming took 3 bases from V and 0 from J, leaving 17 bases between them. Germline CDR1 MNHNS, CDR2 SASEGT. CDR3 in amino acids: CASSEGWGGGLNTEAFF. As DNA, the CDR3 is TGTGCCAGCAGTGAGGGGTGGGGGGGCGGTCTGAACACTGAAGCTTTCTTT.

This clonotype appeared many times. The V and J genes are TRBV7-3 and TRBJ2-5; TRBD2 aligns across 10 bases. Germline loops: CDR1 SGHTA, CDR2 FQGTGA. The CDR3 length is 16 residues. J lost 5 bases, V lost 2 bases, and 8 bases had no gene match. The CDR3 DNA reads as TGTGCCAGCAGCTTAGTTCCACTAGCGGGAATTGAGACCCAGTACTTC. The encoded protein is CASSLVPLAGIETQYF. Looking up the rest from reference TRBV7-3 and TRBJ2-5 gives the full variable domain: GAGVSQTPSNKVTEKGKYVELRCDPISGHTALYWYRQSLGQGPEFLIYFQGTGAADDSGLPNDRFFAVRPEGSVSTLKIQRTERGDSAVYLCASSLVPLAGIETQYFGPGTRLLVL.

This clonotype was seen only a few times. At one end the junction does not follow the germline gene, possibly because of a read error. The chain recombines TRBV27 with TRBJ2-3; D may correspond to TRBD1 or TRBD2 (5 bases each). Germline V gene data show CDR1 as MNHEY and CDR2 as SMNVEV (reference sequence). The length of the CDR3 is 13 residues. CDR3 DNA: TGTGCCAGCAGTTTGATAGGGACCGATACGCGGTATTTT. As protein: CASSLIGTDTRYF.